Presented here are 32 T cell receptor beta chains from one specimen sequenced in a study of blood T cell repertoires in COVID-19. Sequencing used immunoSEQ multiplex PCR; TCRdb keeps in-frame clones, though not all of them. The data show around 100,000 clones, 84% seen once. Specimen: peripheral blood. The source is a human donor in a cohort sampled during active COVID-19.

This chain uses TRBV27 with TRBJ2-3; 13 positions agree with TRBD2. Germline lookup yields CDR1 MNHEY and CDR2 SMNVEV (reference sequence). This CDR3 region has 16 residues. The J segment lost 3 bases and the V segment lost 5 bases, leaving 5 bases of the junction unmatched. The CDR3 DNA follows: TGTGCCAGCAGTCCTGGACTAGCGGGAGTGACAGATACGCAGTATTTT. Translating it yields CASSPGLAGVTDTQYF.

This chain connects TRBV5-8 to TRBJ2-5; 10 bases agree with TRBD2. Per the germline V gene, CDR1 is SGHTS and CDR2 is YDEGEE. CDR3 size: 15 residues. V lost 0 bases and J lost 1; bases outside the gene matches: 0. The CDR3 DNA follows: TGTGCCAGCAGCTTGGCTAGCGGGGGCCAAGAGACCCAGTACTTC. Protein sequence: CASSLASGGQETQYF.

In this sample, this clone turned up once. V and J are TRBV5-1 and TRBJ1-5; TRBD1 might be the D (5 bases). This CDR3 is 15 amino acids long. V lost 0 bases and J 2 bases, leaving 9 bases between the germline ends. Germline assignment: CDR1 SGHRS and CDR2 YFSETQ. The CDR3 loop reads CASSLAPGGNQPQHF. CDR3 nucleotides: TGCGCCAGCAGCTTGGCACCGGGGGGCAATCAGCCCCAGCATTTT. The whole variable domain, remainder taken from reference TRBV5-1 and TRBJ1-5, is KAGVTQTPRYLIKTRGQQVTLSCSPISGHRSVSWYQQTPGQGLQFLFEYFSETQRNKGNFPGRFSGRQFSNSRSEMNVSTLELGDSALYLCASSLAPGGNQPQHFGDGTRLSIL.

The chain is built from TRBV19 and TRBJ2-6, with 10 bases identical to TRBD1. The CDR3 sequence is 21 residues long. Germline CDR1 is LNHDA and CDR2 is SQIVND (reference sequence). Trimming at V came to 5 bases and at J to 2 bases, leaving 18 bases not matched to a gene. The CDR3 region has the DNA TGTGCCAGTAGTCTAATTCCGTGGGGGACAGGGGTGACGGCTGGGGCCAACGTCCTGACTTTC. Translation gives CASSLIPWGTGVTAGANVLTF.

In its sample, this clone was seen a few times. This sequence joins TRBV2 and TRBJ1-3; 8 bases are shared with TRBD1. V dropped 7 bases and J dropped 1; count of bases not matched to a gene: 12. This CDR3 comprises 17 residues. Germline V gene lookup returns CDR1 SNHLY and CDR2 FYNNEI. Written as DNA, the CDR3 is TGTGCCAGCACCCCCCGGGGGACAGGAGGTTCTGGAAACACCATATATTTT. Its protein product is CASTPRGTGGSGNTIYF.

This chain uses TRBV6-1 with TRBJ2-1; unclear D gene. V lost 3 bases and J 8 bases, leaving 8 bases between the germline ends. The CDR3 totals 12 residues. CDR1 is MNHNS and CDR2 is SASEGT in the germline V gene. The CDR3 is CASSDLTDEQFF. The CDR3, as DNA: TGTGCCAGCAGTGACCTAACCGATGAGCAGTTCTTC.

V is TRBV28 and J is TRBJ1-2; TRBD1 agrees at 7 bases. The J segment lost 4 bases and the V segment lost 6 bases, leaving 8 bases of the junction unmatched. Germline V gene sequence: CDR1 MDHEN, CDR2 SYDVKM. CDR3 length: 14 residues. For the CDR3, the DNA is TGTGCCAGCAGGGGAACCGGGACAGCCTATGGCTACACCTTC. This gives the protein CASRGTGTAYGYTF.

This rearrangement joins TRBV28 to TRBJ1-1; maybe TRBD1 (6 bases). Per the germline V gene, CDR1 is MDHEN and CDR2 is SYDVKM. The CDR3 has 15 residues. The V end was cut by 6 bases, the J end by 5 bases, with 19 bases between. DNA of the CDR3: TGTGCCAGCAGCTCTAAGGGGGTGATGGGGACTGAAGCTTTCTTT. This gives the protein CASSSKGVMGTEAFF.

The DNA of the CDR3 is TGTGCCATCAGGGCTAGCGGGAGTCGGGAGACCCAGTACTTC. Encoded protein: CAIRASGSRETQYF. This rearrangement joins TRBV10-3 to TRBJ2-5; 10 bases fit TRBD2. CDR1 is ENHRY and CDR2 is SYGVKD in the germline V gene. The CDR3 runs 14 residues. The ends lost 6 bases at V and 5 bases at J; junction bases unmatched: 6.

This chain links TRBV5-1 with TRBJ2-1; weak D call: TRBD2 (6 bases). This CDR3 spans 15 amino acids. Trimming removed 0 bases from V and 2 bases from J, with 9 bases in between. The V gene's germline CDR1 is SGHRS and CDR2 YFSETQ. The CDR3 sequence: CASSLVGEAYNEQFF. The CDR3 region has the DNA TGCGCCAGCAGCTTGGTGGGGGAGGCCTACAATGAGCAGTTCTTC.

The chain employs TRBV6-5 and TRBJ1-4, with D possibly TRBD1 on 5 matching bases. Trimming shortened V by 6 bases and J by 3 bases, and 11 bases separated the two germline ends. Germline assignment: CDR1 MNHEY and CDR2 SVGAGI. This CDR3 comprises 14 residues. The CDR3 region has the DNA TGTGCCAGCAGGTTGTGGGGGGCTAATGAAAAACTGTTTTTT. The encoded protein is CASRLWGANEKLFF.

The chain carries TRBV6-2 or TRBV6-3 and TRBJ1-5, with D maybe TRBD1 (6 bases). V shed 6 bases and J shed 6 bases, with 24 bases lying between them. The length of the CDR3 is 17 residues. Per the germline V gene, CDR1 is MNHEY and CDR2 is SVGEGT. CDR3 sequence: CASSRHGGLAGGQPQHF. In DNA form, the CDR3 reads TGTGCCAGCAGCCGACATGGGGGCCTAGCCGGCGGTCAGCCCCAGCATTTT.

This chain links TRBV9 with TRBJ1-2; no clear D gene. The germline gives CDR1 SGDLS, CDR2 YYNGEE. The V end lost 0 bases, the J end lost 0 bases, and 9 bases lay between the germline ends. This CDR3 is built from 15 residues. Here the CDR3 reads CASSVGRPSNYGYTF. In DNA form, the CDR3 reads TGTGCCAGCAGCGTAGGGAGACCATCTAACTATGGCTACACCTTC.

The genes are TRBV9 and TRBJ2-1, with a tentative D call TRBD2 (5 bases). With 7 bases removed from V and 4 bases from J, the gap between germline ends came to 15 bases. The CDR3 loop spans 14 amino acids. The V gene's germline CDR1 is SGDLS and CDR2 YYNGEE. The CDR3 DNA reads as TGTGCCAGCTCTTTCGGGAACCCATACAATGAGCAGTTCTTC. Its translation: CASSFGNPYNEQFF.

The V call is TRBV27, the J call TRBJ1-6; possible D gene TRBD1, 5 bases. The V end was cut by 4 bases, the J end by 7 bases, with 11 bases between. Germline V gives CDR1 MNHEY, CDR2 SMNVEV (reference sequence). The CDR3 is made up of 14 amino acids. The CDR3 sequence is CASSSHRNNSPLHF. CDR3 coding DNA: TGTGCCAGCAGTTCCCACAGGAACAATTCACCCCTCCACTTT.

The J gene is TRBJ2-3, the V gene TRBV18; 8 nucleotides agree with TRBD2. Germline V gives CDR1 KGHSH, CDR2 LQKENI. Trimming at V came to 6 bases and at J to 6 bases, leaving 11 bases not matched to a gene. CDR3 length: 15 residues. The CDR3 nucleotides read TGTGCCAGCTCGATCCAACGGGAGGGCCCCGATACGCAGTATTTT. Translating gives CASSIQREGPDTQYF.

This clone was counted between two and nine times. The chain combines TRBV19 with TRBJ1-1; D perhaps matches TRBD1 (5 bases). Germline V CDR1 and CDR2: LNHDA, SQIVND (reference sequence). The CDR3 is 15 residues long. The germline V and J ends were trimmed by 5 bases and 6 bases, with 19 bases remaining between them. The CDR3 nucleotides read TGTGCCAGTAGTTACAGGACCCCTGGGATCCCTGAAGCTTTCTTT. Residues: CASSYRTPGIPEAFF.

This sequence joins TRBV12-3 or TRBV12-4 and TRBJ1-1; D perhaps matches TRBD1 (5 bases). The V end lost 3 bases, the J end lost 4 bases, and 9 bases lay between the germline ends. This CDR3 comprises 13 residues. CDR3 coding DNA: TGTGCCAGCAGTTTTTTCGGGGGCACTGAAGCTTTCTTT. It yields the protein CASSFFGGTEAFF.

The genes are TRBV19 and TRBJ1-5; no firm D call. The CDR3 contains 14 residues. Trimming pared 8 bases from V and 4 bases from J, leaving 15 bases between. Germline CDR1 LNHDA, CDR2 SQIVND (reference sequence). The CDR3 sequence is CASQYGGWNQPQHF. The DNA for the CDR3 is TGTGCCAGTCAGTATGGAGGCTGGAATCAGCCCCAGCATTTT.

J is TRBJ1-2 and V is TRBV4-2; the match to TRBD1 covers 10 bases. The CDR3 is made up of 21 amino acids. Germline CDR1 LGHNA, CDR2 YNFKEQ. V was clipped by 4 bases and J by 4 bases; unmatched bases: 24. The CDR3 here is CASSRTGTGANSRGSGYGYTF. DNA of the CDR3: TGTGCCAGCAGCCGAACCGGGACAGGGGCCAATTCAAGAGGCTCTGGCTATGGCTACACCTTC.

This chain connects TRBV7-9 to TRBJ2-6, with D unresolved. Trimming removed 5 bases from V and 5 bases from J, with 7 bases in between. The CDR3 has 13 residues. Germline assignment: CDR1 SEHNR and CDR2 FQNEAQ (reference sequence). In DNA, the CDR3 is TGTGCCAGCAGCCCGGTCTGGGCCAACGTCCTGACTTTC. This gives the protein CASSPVWANVLTF.

This chain links TRBV6-6 with TRBJ2-1; tentative D call: TRBD1 (6 bases). Per the germline V gene, CDR1 is MNHNY and CDR2 is SVGAGI (reference sequence). V dropped 6 bases and J dropped 2 bases, with 11 bases sitting between them. The CDR3 is 14 residues long. In nucleotides, the CDR3 is TGTGCCAGCAGGCAGGACAGAACCTACAATGAGCAGTTCTTC. As protein: CASRQDRTYNEQFF.

Comment on this clone: The junction differs from germline at one of its ends, possibly a read error. The chain uses TRBV9 and TRBJ2-2, with TRBD1 identical over 10 bases. The CDR3 contains 13 residues. The germline V gene has CDR1 SGDLS and CDR2 YYNGEE. CDR3 protein: CASSVPGTGASSF. The CDR3 nucleotides are TGTGCCAGCAGCGTCCCCGGGACAGGGGCCTCTTCTTTT.

The genes are TRBV19 and TRBJ2-7, with 13 bases fitting TRBD2. Germline loops: CDR1 LNHDA, CDR2 SQIVND (reference sequence). V shed 3 bases and J 7 bases; nucleotides not matched to a gene: 9. The CDR3 totals 16 residues. This CDR3 reads CASSIRGLAGVGEQYF. CDR3 nucleotides: TGTGCCAGTAGTATTCGTGGACTAGCGGGAGTGGGTGAGCAGTACTTC. The whole variable domain, remainder taken from reference TRBV19 and TRBJ2-7, is DGGITQSPKYLFRKEGQNVTLSCEQNLNHDAMYWYRQDPGQGLRLIYYSQIVNDFQKGDIAEGYSVSREKKESFPLTVTSAQKNPTAFYLCASSIRGLAGVGEQYFGPGTRLTVT.

The rearrangement links TRBV6-5 to TRBJ2-7, with D maybe TRBD2 (5 bases). With 6 bases removed from V and 6 bases from J, the gap between germline ends came to 15 bases. Germline CDR1 is MNHEY and CDR2 is SVGAGI. The CDR3 is 13 amino acids. The CDR3 loop is CASSKLAPFEQYF. The CDR3 nucleotides are TGTGCCAGCAGCAAGCTAGCTCCCTTCGAGCAGTACTTC.

CDR3 sequence: CASTGQVVSGANVLTF. The CDR3 region has the DNA TGTGCCAGCACAGGACAGGTAGTCTCTGGGGCCAACGTCCTGACTTTC. This sequence joins TRBV2 and TRBJ2-6; 7 bases line up with TRBD1. The germline CDR1 and CDR2 sequences are SNHLY and FYNNEI. CDR3 size: 16 residues. V lost 7 bases and J lost 0; bases outside the gene matches: 6. The whole variable domain, remainder taken from reference TRBV2 and TRBJ2-6, is EPEVTQTPSHQVTQMGQEVILRCVPISNHLYFYWYRQILGQKVEFLVSFYNNEISEKSEIFDDQFSVERPDGSNFTLKIRSTKLEDSAMYFCASTGQVVSGANVLTFGAGSRLTVL.

This clone was picked up a small number of times. This chain links TRBV7-9 with TRBJ2-7; 9 positions match TRBD2. After removal of 2 bases from V and 7 bases from J, the junction contained 12 bases not matched to a gene. Germline V gene sequence: CDR1 SEHNR, CDR2 FQNEAQ (reference sequence). The CDR3 runs to 16 residues. CDR3 loop: CASSLFGVAGVGEQYF. CDR3 nucleotide sequence: TGTGCCAGCAGCTTATTCGGGGTAGCGGGAGTGGGGGAGCAGTACTTC.

This clone was found once. This chain links TRBV5-1 with TRBJ1-1; 8 nucleotides align to TRBD1. There are 17 residues in the CDR3. Germline-derived CDR1 and CDR2 are SGHRS and YFSETQ. V lost 1 base to trimming and J lost 6 bases; unmatched junction nucleotides: 14. CDR3 in amino acids: CASSLRRGDRGPPEAFF. In nucleotides, the CDR3 is TGCGCCAGCAGCTTGCGTCGGGGAGACAGGGGACCCCCTGAAGCTTTCTTT.

The chain links TRBV18 to TRBJ2-7; the match to TRBD1 covers 7 bases. Germline assignment: CDR1 KGHSH and CDR2 LQKENI. CDR3 length equals 13 residues. The trim removed 8 bases at V and 6 bases at J, leaving 10 bases unmatched. The CDR3 DNA reads as TGTGCCAGCCACAATCAAGGGGGCCGCGAGCAGTACTTC. It is translated as CASHNQGGREQYF.

The chain uses TRBV5-1 and TRBJ2-3, with D possibly matching TRBD1 (6 bases). Trimming removed 0 bases from V and 0 bases from J, with 11 bases in between. CDR1 and CDR2 (germline): SGHRS, YFSETQ. The CDR3 covers 16 residues. The CDR3 DNA follows: TGCGCCAGCAGCTTGGCCAGGACAGCTAGCACAGATACGCAGTATTTT. It yields the protein CASSLARTASTDTQYF.

CDR3 coding DNA: TGTGCCAGCAGTGAAGGGGCCCAGACCCAGTACTTC. Its protein is CASSEGAQTQYF. The rearrangement joins TRBV25-1 to TRBJ2-5, with TRBD1 as a possible D gene (5 bases). This CDR3 has 12 residues. Trimming removed 2 bases at V and 6 bases at J, with 7 bases between. CDR1 MGHDK and CDR2 SYGVNS come from the germline V gene.

The CDR3 bases are TGCAGCGTTGAAATGGGCAGTTATGGCTACACCTTC. Its protein is CSVEMGSYGYTF. This chain connects TRBV29-1 to TRBJ1-2; no clear D gene. The CDR3 loop spans 12 amino acids. Germline V gene lookup returns CDR1 SQVTM and CDR2 ANQGSEA. V was trimmed by 2 bases and J by 5 bases, leaving 9 bases between them. Combining the CDR3 with reference TRBV29-1 and TRBJ1-2 gives the whole variable domain SAVISQKPSRDICQRGTSLTIQCQVDSQVTMMFWYRQQPGQSLTLIATANQGSEATYESGFVIDKFPISRPNLTFSTLTVSNMSPEDSSIYLCSVEMGSYGYTFGSGTRLTVV.